This paragraph reports one T cell receptor (beta chain). Its target is unknown. A read error may produce the germline difference seen at one junction end. These data originate in a study of metastatic and nonmetastatic thyroid tumors. Study-wide background: Comparison of repertoires was carried out across blood and tumor or nodule tissue from malignant and benign thyroid patients.

In the study's own analysis: For papillary thyroid cancer, a distant-metastasis classifier was constructed from CDR3 differences observed across clinicopathological groups. TCRdb re-called the PCR reads with MiXCR. TCRdb, not the original authors, processed these V and J calls. The sample consists of about 21,000 clones, approximately 25% of them appearing once. Ahead of thyroid surgery, no patient had received treatment of any kind. The V gene's germline CDR1 is MDHEN and CDR2 SYDVKM. The CDR3 has 12 residues. Study results and caveats: Significantly higher TCR beta diversity was reportedly seen in malignant thyroid tumors than benign nodules, in blood and tumor.

This chain connects TRBV28 to TRBJ2-7; D is unresolved. This clonotype was sampled from a female donor with papillary thyroid cancer or a benign thyroid nodule (not recorded which). Some clones in this sample may be carry-over from other donors' samples. The sample was blood. The CDR3 sequence: CASTSKGYEHDF. CDR3 nucleotides: TGTGCCAGCACCTCAAAGGGCTACGAGCACGACTTC.